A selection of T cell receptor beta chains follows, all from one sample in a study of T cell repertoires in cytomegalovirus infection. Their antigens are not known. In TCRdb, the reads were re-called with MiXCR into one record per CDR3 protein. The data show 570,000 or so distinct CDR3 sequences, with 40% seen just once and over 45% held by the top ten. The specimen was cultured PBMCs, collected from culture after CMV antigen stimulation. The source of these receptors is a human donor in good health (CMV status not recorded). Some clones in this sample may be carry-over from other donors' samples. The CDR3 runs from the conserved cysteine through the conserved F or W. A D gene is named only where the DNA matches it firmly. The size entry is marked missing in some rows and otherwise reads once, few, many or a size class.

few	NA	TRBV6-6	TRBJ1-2	TGTGCCAGCAGCCCAACCGGACAGAACTATGGCTACACCTTC	CASSPTGQNYGYTF
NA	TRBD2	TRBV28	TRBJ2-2	TGTGCCAGTCACTCTAGCGGGGAAGAGCTGTTTTTT	CASHSSGEELFF
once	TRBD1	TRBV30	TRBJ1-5	TGTGCCTGGAGTGAGGCAGGGGGCCCGTATAGCAATCAGCCCCAGCATTTT	CAWSEAGGPYSNQPQHF
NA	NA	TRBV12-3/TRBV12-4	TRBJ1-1	TGTGCCAGCAGTTTGACCCCCTCGGCCGCTGAAGCTTTCTTT	CASSLTPSAAEAFF
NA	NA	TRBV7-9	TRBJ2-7	TGTGCCAGCAGCTGGGGCGGGGGCTTCAGGGACGAGCAGTACTTC	CASSWGGGFRDEQYF
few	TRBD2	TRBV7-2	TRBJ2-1	TGTGCCAGCAGCTCCTCTAGCGGGAGATTGCTCTTC	CASSSSSGRLLF
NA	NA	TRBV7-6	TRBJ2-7	TGTGCCAGCAGCCCCGGAGGGACAGTACGCGAGCAGTACTTC	CASSPGGTVREQYF
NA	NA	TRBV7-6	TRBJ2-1	TGTGCCAGCAGCTCCGGAGAATCGGATGAGCAGTTCTTC	CASSSGESDEQFF
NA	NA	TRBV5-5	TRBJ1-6	TGTGCCAGCAGCGTCCCGAGGGGAGAGCTCCACTTT	CASSVPRGELHF
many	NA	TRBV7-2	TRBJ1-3	TGTGCCAGCAGCCACGGGACGCCGTTCTCTGGAAACACCATATATTTT	CASSHGTPFSGNTIYF
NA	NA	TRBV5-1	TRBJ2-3	TGCGCCAGCAGCTTGGGGATAGGCGGGATTAGCACAGATACGCAGTATTTT	CASSLGIGGISTDTQYF
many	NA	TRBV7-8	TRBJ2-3	TGTGCCAGCATGAGGTCCACAGATACGCAGTATTTT	CASMRSTDTQYF
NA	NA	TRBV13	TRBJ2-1	TGTGCCAGCAGCTTTAGTGAGCGGACCGCTTTGGGAAATGAGCAGTTCTTC	CASSFSERTALGNEQFF
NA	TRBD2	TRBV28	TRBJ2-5	TGTGCCAGCAGGGAAGGACTAGCGGGACCCCAGGGTATCCAGTACTTC	CASREGLAGPQGIQYF
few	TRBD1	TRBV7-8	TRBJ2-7	TGTGCCAGCAGCACCCAGGGGGACCCTTCCTACGAGCAGTACTTC	CASSTQGDPSYEQYF
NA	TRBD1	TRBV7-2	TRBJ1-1	TGTGCCAGCAGCCCACAGACAGGGGGCGGTGGCACTGAAGCTTTCTTT	CASSPQTGGGGTEAFF
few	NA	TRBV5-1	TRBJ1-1	TGTGCCAGCAGCTTAGAGGGTGTGAACACTGAAGCTTTCTTT	CASSLEGVNTEAFF
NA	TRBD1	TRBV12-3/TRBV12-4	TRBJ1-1	TGTGCCAGCAGTTCTTGGGGGGAAGGGGGCGAAGCTTTCTTT	CASSSWGEGGEAFF
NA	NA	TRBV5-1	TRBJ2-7	TGCGCCAGCAGCTTGGGGCTGGCATCTGGGGAGCAGTACTTC	CASSLGLASGEQYF